This T cell receptor beta chain was sequenced for a study of shared clonotypes between healthy human individuals. After removal of 5 bases from V and 9 bases from J, the junction contained 9 bases not matched to a gene. Germline V gene lookup returns CDR1 PRHDT and CDR2 FYEKMQ (reference sequence). There are 16 residues in the CDR3. Only CD45RO-negative cells positively selected for CCR7 counted as naive CD8 cells, so terminally differentiated effector memory CD45RA+ cells were excluded. The data were produced by immunoSEQ multiplex PCR, yet TCRdb's version contains in-frame clones alone and is incomplete. The table lists around 1.9 million clones, roughly 93% of them singletons.

The genes are TRBV13 and TRBJ2-1; 14 nucleotides match TRBD2. The receptor was derived from a young man in good health. Some clones in this sample may be carry-over from other donors' samples. The sequenced sample was naive CD8+ T cells from PBMCs. The CDR3 reads CASSHIGTSGSSEQFF. CDR3 DNA: TGTGCCAGCAGCCATATAGGGACTAGCGGGAGTTCTGAGCAGTTCTTC.